The 25 T cell receptor beta chains below come from one sample, sequenced in a study of Graves' ophthalmopathy and Graves' hyperthyroidism. RNA transcripts were the source from which TCR beta CDR3 regions were amplified. First-round RT-PCR employed HTBI primers, with a second-round multiplex PCR after it. TCRdb analysed the multiplex PCR reads with MiXCR anew, one entry per CDR3 protein. Of approximately 700,000 distinct CDR3 sequences in the sample, about two fifths were seen once. What was sequenced was peripheral blood. The receptors were sampled from an adult man with Graves' ophthalmopathy.

This clonotype was seen only a few times. J is TRBJ1-1 and V is TRBV6-5, with 7 positions matching TRBD1. The CDR3 extends over 14 amino acids. The V gene's germline CDR1 is MNHEY and CDR2 SVGAGI. V shed 5 bases and J 9 bases; nucleotides not matched to a gene: 12. The CDR3 coding sequence is TGTGCCAGCAGTGGAGAACAGGGGCCGCGTAAAGCTTTCTTT. Translating it yields CASSGEQGPRKAFF.

This clonotype has ten or more counts. This sequence joins TRBV7-2 and TRBJ2-2; no definite D call. CDR3 length: 13 residues. Germline values: CDR1 SGHTA, CDR2 FQGNSA. V lost 2 bases and J 6 bases, leaving 7 bases between the germline ends. CDR3 in amino acids: CASSLFGSGELFF. CDR3 in DNA: TGTGCCAGCAGCTTATTCGGGTCCGGGGAGCTGTTTTTT.

This clonotype came up many times. V is TRBV15 and J is TRBJ2-7; possible D gene TRBD1, 6 bases. CDR1 is LNHNV, CDR2 YYDKDF, per germline (reference sequence). The CDR3 spans 17 residues. Trimming removed 5 bases at V and 3 bases at J, with 23 bases between. The CDR3 DNA reads TGTGCCACCAGCCCGTGGGCCAGGGGCGATGATGTCTACGAGCAGTACTTC. Protein: CATSPWARGDDVYEQYF.

The gene calls are TRBV2 and TRBJ2-7, with 9 bases aligning to TRBD1. V shed 6 bases, J shed 1 base, and the junction held 4 bases outside the gene matches. The CDR3 totals 14 residues. Germline V CDR1 and CDR2: SNHLY, FYNNEI. In nucleotides, the CDR3 is TGTGCCAGCAGGGCGGGACAGGGATCCTACGAGCAGTACTTC. This encodes CASRAGQGSYEQYF.

In this sample, this clonotype turned up many times. The rearrangement links TRBV7-9 to TRBJ2-2; the D gene is possibly TRBD1 (6 bases). Germline CDR1 SEHNR, CDR2 FQNEAQ (reference sequence). The CDR3 loop spans 14 amino acids. The germline V and J ends were trimmed by 5 bases and 7 bases, with 14 bases remaining between them. CDR3 protein: CASSRSGADGELFF. The CDR3, as DNA: TGTGCCAGCAGCCGGTCAGGGGCCGACGGGGAGCTGTTTTTT.

The rearrangement joins TRBV18 to TRBJ2-7; 8 bases line up with TRBD1. J lost 3 bases, V lost 4 bases, and 11 bases had no gene match. Germline V gene data show CDR1 as KGHSH and CDR2 as LQKENI. The CDR3 is 16 amino acids. The CDR3: CASSRTTGVGYYEQYF. The CDR3 region has the DNA TGTGCCAGCTCACGCACGACAGGGGTTGGGTACTACGAGCAGTACTTC.

The V and J genes are TRBV4-1 and TRBJ1-5; D not resolved. Germline V lookup: CDR1 MGHRA, CDR2 YSYEKL. V lost 1 base and J 4 bases, leaving 17 bases between the germline ends. The CDR3 length is 17 residues. The CDR3 coding sequence is TGCGCCAGCAGCCAAGGGGCAGGAGCAAACCGAAATCAGCCCCAGCATTTT. This encodes CASSQGAGANRNQPQHF.

The chain employs TRBV10-3 and TRBJ2-7; 8 bases agree with TRBD2. The junction had 17 bases not matched to a gene; V was cut back by 3 bases and J by 7 bases. The CDR3 sequence is 17 residues long. Germline V gives CDR1 ENHRY, CDR2 SYGVKD. The CDR3 loop reads CAISDKTLAGRAREQYF. The CDR3 nucleotides are TGTGCCATCAGTGACAAGACGCTAGCGGGCAGGGCGAGGGAGCAGTACTTC.

This clonotype was seen repeatedly, ten times or more. The V and J genes are TRBV25-1 and TRBJ1-6, with D unresolved. V was trimmed by 5 bases and J by 7 bases, leaving 15 bases between them. The germline V gene has CDR1 MGHDK and CDR2 SYGVNS. CDR3 length: 15 amino acids. CDR3 sequence reads: CASSTRHEGNSPLHF. CDR3 nucleotides: TGTGCCAGCAGTACACGCCACGAGGGCAATTCACCCCTCCACTTT.

The V and J genes are TRBV19 and TRBJ2-3; 9 nucleotides line up with TRBD2. J gave up 2 bases and V 5 bases, and 5 bases lay outside the gene matches. The CDR3 is made up of 15 amino acids. Germline assignment: CDR1 LNHDA and CDR2 SQIVND (reference sequence). The CDR3 is CASSLGTSYTDTQYF. The CDR3 DNA is TGTGCCAGTAGTCTCGGGACTAGCTACACAGATACGCAGTATTTT.

The chain is built from TRBV20-1 and TRBJ2-5, with D tentatively TRBD1 or TRBD2 (5 bases each). Germline V gives CDR1 DFQATT, CDR2 SNEGSKA (reference sequence). The CDR3 extends over 13 amino acids. V was shortened by 7 bases and J by 7 bases, with 19 bases between the two germline ends. The CDR3 nucleotides read TGCAGTGTATCGGGACGGACCCCGGGGACCCAGTACTTC. Translated: CSVSGRTPGTQYF.

The V and J genes are TRBV10-3 and TRBJ1-1, with D tentatively TRBD1 (5 bases). The CDR3 covers 14 residues. V shed 10 bases and J shed 1 base, with 16 bases lying between them. Germline V gene sequence: CDR1 ENHRY, CDR2 SYGVKD. The CDR3 bases are TGTGCCAGCCTGGCGGGACGGCAGAACACTGAAGCTTTCTTT. This sequence encodes CASLAGRQNTEAFF.

This clonotype came up many times. The gene calls are TRBV6-6 and TRBJ2-5; possibly TRBD1 for D (6 bases). CDR1 is MNHNY, CDR2 SVGAGI, per germline (reference sequence). Trimming removed 5 bases from V and 4 bases from J, with 14 bases in between. This CDR3 contains 14 residues. CDR3 amino acids: CASSEMQGRETQYF. CDR3 DNA sequence: TGTGCCAGCAGTGAGATGCAGGGGAGAGAGACCCAGTACTTC.

This clonotype appeared many times. This chain links TRBV9 with TRBJ1-3; D remains ambiguous. The CDR3 length is 12 residues. Germline V gene sequence: CDR1 SGDLS, CDR2 YYNGEE. V lost 7 bases and J lost 2, with 7 bases in between. The CDR3 here is CASAGTGNTIYF. DNA for the CDR3: TGTGCCAGCGCGGGAACTGGAAACACCATATATTTT.

This clonotype appeared many times. V and J are TRBV14 and TRBJ1-5, with unresolved D. CDR1 is SGHDN and CDR2 is FVKESK in the germline V gene. The V gene lost 2 bases and the J gene lost 7 bases, with 9 bases spanning the gap. CDR3 length: 13 residues. The CDR3 DNA reads TGTGCCAGCAGCCAAAGCGGAGACCAGCCCCAGCATTTT. Translating gives CASSQSGDQPQHF.

This clonotype occurred a few times. The chain couples TRBV19 to TRBJ2-1; tentative D call: TRBD2 (5 bases). Germline V gene sequence: CDR1 LNHDA, CDR2 SQIVND (reference sequence). This CDR3 region has 13 residues. The V end lost 6 bases, the J end lost 9 bases, and 15 bases lay between the germline ends. CDR3 in DNA: TGTGCCAGTAGGTCCAGTATAGGGAGTGAGCAGTTCTTC. It encodes CASRSSIGSEQFF.

Points on this clonotype: Likely a read error: the CDR3 ends without its conserved phenylalanine or tryptophan. CDR3 protein: CASSLRTANTEAFS. As DNA, the CDR3 is TGTGCCAGCAGTTTGAGAACGGCGAACACTGAAGCTTTCTCT. V and J are TRBV12-3 or TRBV12-4 and TRBJ1-1; D ambiguous. Trimming took off 3 bases at V and 1 base at J, with 9 bases between the two ends. CDR3 size: 14 residues.

The chain employs TRBV10-3 and TRBJ1-4, with a weak D call TRBD1 (5 bases). The CDR3 runs 13 residues. The V and J ends lost 10 bases and 8 bases respectively, with 17 bases between them. From germline, CDR1 is ENHRY and CDR2 SYGVKD. As DNA, the CDR3 is TGTGCCACCCTAGCTGGGGGTGACGAAAAACTGTTTTTT. Amino acid sequence: CATLAGGDEKLFF.

This clonotype was counted ten times or more. The chain carries TRBV9 and TRBJ2-2; 8 bases align to TRBD2. Germline assignment: CDR1 SGDLS and CDR2 YYNGEE. With 4 bases clipped from V and 6 bases from J, the junction kept 2 bases outside the gene matches. The CDR3 runs 13 residues. CDR3 residues: CASSPGGAGELFF. As DNA, the CDR3 is TGTGCCAGCAGCCCCGGGGGGGCCGGGGAGCTGTTTTTT.

V gene TRBV10-3 combines with J gene TRBJ2-5; 10 nucleotides match TRBD1. The V and J ends lost 7 bases and 5 bases, in that order; junction bases with no gene match: 7. The CDR3 is 14 amino acids. Germline CDR1 reads ENHRY; CDR2 reads SYGVKD. The CDR3 DNA is TGTGCCATCAAGGGGACAGGGGCTTCCGAGACCCAGTACTTC. The encoded protein is CAIKGTGASETQYF.

The rearrangement links TRBV10-2 to TRBJ1-1, with 7 bases aligning to TRBD1. CDR3 length: 13 amino acids. Germline V gene data show CDR1 as WSHSY and CDR2 as SAAADI. The V segment lost 7 bases and the J segment 1 base; nucleotides outside the gene matches: 3. The CDR3 protein is CASTGQENTEAFF. Here the CDR3 DNA reads TGCGCCAGCACAGGACAGGAGAACACTGAAGCTTTCTTT.

There are many counts of this clonotype. The chain has TRBV19 and TRBJ2-7; 10 bases map to TRBD1. This CDR3 contains 14 residues. The junction had 8 bases not matched to a gene; V was cut back by 7 bases and J by 5 bases. In germline, CDR1 is LNHDA, CDR2 SQIVND (reference sequence). The CDR3 coding sequence is TGTGCCAGTAACCCCGGGACAGGGGATAACGAGCAGTACTTC. Translating gives CASNPGTGDNEQYF.

This clonotype was seen a few times. The chain uses TRBV6-5 and TRBJ1-2; D uncertain. Between the trimmed V and J ends, which lost 4 bases and 10 bases, there was a span of 16 bases. The germline gives CDR1 MNHEY, CDR2 SVGAGI. CDR3 length: 13 amino acids. The DNA for the CDR3 is TGTGCCAGCAGTTCCTCTTGGGCCATCGACTACACCTTC. Protein sequence: CASSSSWAIDYTF.

The J gene is TRBJ2-7, the V gene TRBV27; tentatively, D is TRBD2 (5 bases). The CDR3 sequence is 13 residues long. V dropped 10 bases and J dropped 5 bases, with 18 bases sitting between them. Germline V gene data show CDR1 as MNHEY and CDR2 as SMNVEV (reference sequence). The CDR3, as DNA: TGTGCCATTGCGCCGAGCGGTGTCCACGAGCAGTACTTC. It is translated as CAIAPSGVHEQYF.

V is TRBV6-2 or TRBV6-3 and J is TRBJ2-7; weak D call: TRBD2 (6 bases). The CDR3 covers 15 residues. The germline V gene encodes CDR1 MNHEY and CDR2 SVGEGT. Trimming took 7 bases from V and 3 from J, leaving 19 bases between them. The CDR3 nucleotides read TGTGCCAGCATACGGACCAGGGAGGCAGGCTACGAGCAGTACTTC. This codes for CASIRTREAGYEQYF.